The rows below give T cell receptor beta chains drawn from one sample of a study of cytomegalovirus exposure and HLA in healthy donors. Method: immunoSEQ multiplex PCR; TCRdb's copy keeps in-frame clones and lacks some. The sample carries about 79,000 clones, 60% to 80% recorded once. Sequencing was carried out using PBMCs. Receptors originate from a man aged 60-69 years in good health and CMV-seronegative. CDR3s include the opening cysteine and the closing phenylalanine or tryptophan.

v_gene	j_gene	CDR3aa
TRBV28	TRBJ2-7	CASSFRGRLNEQYF
TRBV6-5	TRBJ2-7	CASSYAQTAVSYEQYF
TRBV28	TRBJ2-7	CAAGQRGSSYEQYF
TRBV5-5	TRBJ1-1	CASSSGDRVTFF
TRBV5-4	TRBJ2-2	CASSIPRVPGELFF
TRBV19	TRBJ1-5	CASSIGTTEAQHF
TRBV6-1	TRBJ2-1	CASSDAGTNYNEQFF
TRBV18	TRBJ1-5	CASSLDRGSDQPQHF
TRBV6-6	TRBJ1-1	CASSFRDRGLTEAFF
TRBV4-3	TRBJ1-1	CASSQDRGGNTEAFF